What follows are 28 T cell receptor beta chains derived from one specimen sequenced in a study of beta chain features in type 1 diabetes. Expressed TCRB transcripts were sequenced after all isolated RNA was converted to cDNA. Sequencing used immunoSEQ multiplex PCR; TCRdb keeps in-frame clones, though not all of them. The sample shows about 150,000 clones, around 10% of them seen only once. Sample: central memory CD4+ T cells from blood. The receptors shown here come from a man between 18 and 29 years old in good health.

This clone was seen only a few times. The V and J genes are TRBV4-3 and TRBJ2-2, with a tentative D call TRBD1 (5 bases). Deletions cut 0 bases from V and 2 bases from J, with 10 bases between. Looked up from germline, CDR1 is LGHNA and CDR2 is YSLEER. This CDR3 comprises 16 residues. The CDR3 DNA sequence: TGCGCCAGCAGCCAAGAGGGGCACTATAACACCGGGGAGCTGTTTTTT. Protein sequence: CASSQEGHYNTGELFF.

This clone came up a few times. The V and J genes are TRBV2 and TRBJ2-7; D not resolved. Germline V lookup: CDR1 SNHLY, CDR2 FYNNEI. Trimming stripped 0 bases from V and 0 bases from J, with 9 bases between. This CDR3 has 15 amino acids. CDR3 residues: CASSEAGRGSYEQYF. CDR3 nucleotides: TGTGCCAGCAGTGAAGCAGGTAGAGGCTCCTACGAGCAGTACTTC.

This clone was counted between two and nine times. The rearrangement links TRBV9 to TRBJ2-7; 9 nucleotides align to TRBD2. V lost 3 bases and J lost 4; bases outside the gene matches: 8. The V gene's germline CDR1 is SGDLS and CDR2 YYNGEE. The CDR3 sequence is 15 residues long. In nucleotides, the CDR3 is TGTGCCAGCAGCGCTACGGTTAGCGGGGGTTACGAGCAGTACTTC. Translating gives CASSATVSGGYEQYF.

The V and J genes are TRBV7-2 and TRBJ2-2; 8 nucleotides agree with TRBD2. Germline CDR1 and CDR2: SGHTA and FQGNSA. The CDR3 runs to 15 residues. Trimming removed 6 bases from V and 1 base from J; junction bases left unmatched: 4. The CDR3 nucleotides read TGTGCCAGCAGGGTTCTAGCGGGGAACACCGGGGAGCTGTTTTTT. It specifies CASRVLAGNTGELFF.

This clone turned up a few times. The chain is built from TRBV7-2 and TRBJ2-7, with D possibly being TRBD1 or TRBD2 (5 bases each). Germline V gives CDR1 SGHTA, CDR2 FQGNSA. The V gene lost 2 bases and the J gene lost 2 bases, with 13 bases spanning the gap. The CDR3 has 15 amino acids. In DNA form, the CDR3 reads TGTGCCAGCAGCTTATCGAGGGGTAGCCCCTACGAGCAGTACTTC. Its translation is CASSLSRGSPYEQYF.

The chain recombines TRBV28 with TRBJ2-1; TRBD1 aligns across 7 bases. The CDR3 totals 14 residues. The V gene's germline CDR1 is MDHEN and CDR2 SYDVKM. Trimming cost V 7 bases and J 10 bases; bases outside gene matches: 13. CDR3 loop: CASIFEYPGGEQFF. The DNA for the CDR3 is TGTGCCAGCATTTTCGAATACCCAGGGGGAGAGCAGTTCTTC.

This clone has just a few counts. The rearrangement links TRBV4-3 to TRBJ2-7; unclear D gene. V dropped 0 bases and J dropped 5 bases, with 11 bases sitting between them. Germline values: CDR1 LGHNA, CDR2 YSLEER. CDR3 size: 14 residues. The CDR3 coding sequence is TGCGCCAGCAGCCAAGATCCAATATCGGACGAGCAGTACTTC. Its protein product is CASSQDPISDEQYF.

This clone was recorded a few times. This sequence joins TRBV5-1 and TRBJ2-3, with D unresolved. V gave up 0 bases and J gave up 5 bases, with 10 bases separating them. The length of the CDR3 is 14 residues. Germline CDR1 and CDR2: SGHRS and YFSETQ. CDR3 in amino acids: CASSLEFTKDTQYF. As DNA, the CDR3 is TGCGCCAGCAGCTTGGAGTTCACCAAAGATACGCAGTATTTT.

This clone showed up just a few times. The genes are TRBV29-1 and TRBJ1-5, with D perhaps TRBD1 (6 bases). Trimming removed 6 bases at V and 3 bases at J, with 21 bases between. This CDR3 spans 16 amino acids. Germline CDR1 reads SQVTM; CDR2 reads ANQGSEA. The CDR3 DNA reads as TGCAGCGTCGGCATTGGACAGTGGGGGGTCAATCAGCCCCAGCATTTT. Translation gives CSVGIGQWGVNQPQHF.

This clone was detected a few times. The chain is built from TRBV18 and TRBJ1-1; D is ambiguous. The V end lost 6 bases, the J end lost 2 bases, and 10 bases lay between the germline ends. The CDR3 runs to 13 residues. The germline V gene has CDR1 KGHSH and CDR2 LQKENI. The CDR3 coding sequence is TGTGCCAGCTCTCTAGGGCGAAACACTGAAGCTTTCTTT. Translation gives CASSLGRNTEAFF.

This clone appeared many times. Other DNA sequences in this specimen translate into the identical CDR3. The rearrangement links TRBV29-1 to TRBJ2-5; perhaps D is TRBD1 or TRBD2 (5 bases each). The CDR3 extends over 14 amino acids. The germline V and J ends were trimmed by 7 bases and 1 base, with 16 bases remaining between them. The germline CDR1 and CDR2 sequences are SQVTM and ANQGSEA. Here the CDR3 reads CSGSGRRTQETQYF. Here the CDR3 DNA reads TGCAGCGGTTCGGGGCGACGGACCCAAGAGACCCAGTACTTC.

This clone has only a few counts. This chain connects TRBV7-9 to TRBJ2-7; TRBD1 is a possible D gene (6 bases). This CDR3 is built from 14 residues. The V and J ends lost 5 bases and 5 bases respectively, with 16 bases between them. Germline assignment: CDR1 SEHNR and CDR2 FQNEAQ (reference sequence). The CDR3 loop is CASSRLQGRDEQYF. For the CDR3, the DNA is TGTGCCAGCAGCCGCCTACAGGGTCGCGACGAGCAGTACTTC.

V usage is TRBV7-2 and J usage is TRBJ1-2; D gene ambiguous. The germline V gene has CDR1 SGHTA and CDR2 FQGNSA. The CDR3 spans 14 residues. Trimming cost V 1 base and J 8 bases, with 14 bases left between them. CDR3 loop: CASSLGPPQRGYTF. The DNA for the CDR3 is TGTGCCAGCAGCTTAGGGCCGCCCCAGCGGGGCTACACCTTC.

This clone has at least ten counts. The V and J genes are TRBV7-2 and TRBJ2-3, with 9 bases aligning to TRBD2. Germline assignment: CDR1 SGHTA and CDR2 FQGNSA. This CDR3 spans 18 amino acids. Trimming took 4 bases from V and 2 from J; bases not matched to a gene: 13. CDR3 residues: CASSSPGASGRPTDTQYF. The DNA of the CDR3 is TGTGCCAGCAGCTCCCCAGGGGCCAGCGGGAGGCCCACAGATACGCAGTATTTT.

This clone was seen more than once but under ten times. This chain uses TRBV10-3 with TRBJ2-5; D assignment may be TRBD1 or TRBD2 (5 bases each). The V and J ends lost 6 bases and 5 bases respectively, with 13 bases between them. Germline V gene sequence: CDR1 ENHRY, CDR2 SYGVKD. CDR3 length: 13 residues. CDR3 coding DNA: TGTGCCATCAGGCCCGTGGGGGAGGAGACCCAGTACTTC. It yields the protein CAIRPVGEETQYF.

This clone was found a few times. The chain combines TRBV7-9 with TRBJ1-2, with 7 bases aligning to TRBD1. The CDR3 is made up of 16 amino acids. V dropped 5 bases and J dropped 5; count of bases not matched to a gene: 14. Germline-derived CDR1 and CDR2 are SEHNR and FQNEAQ (reference sequence). CDR3 bases: TGTGCCAGCAGCCCGTACACCGACAGGGTCCCGTATGGCTACACCTTC. Its protein product is CASSPYTDRVPYGYTF.

This clone was counted only a few times. This sequence joins TRBV28 and TRBJ2-1, with D tentatively TRBD2 (5 bases). The germline V gene has CDR1 MDHEN and CDR2 SYDVKM. The V and J ends lost 6 bases and 7 bases respectively, with 19 bases between them. The CDR3 is 15 residues long. CDR3 in amino acids: CASSYSEPWRNEQFF. CDR3 nucleotides: TGTGCCAGCAGCTATTCGGAACCTTGGAGGAATGAGCAGTTCTTC.

The chain links TRBV4-1 to TRBJ2-1; 9 bases are shared with TRBD2. Germline V gives CDR1 MGHRA, CDR2 YSYEKL. CDR3 length: 15 residues. Germline trimming cut 6 bases from V and 4 bases from J; bases unmatched to any gene: 7. The CDR3, as DNA: TGCGCCAGCAGACCCGCGGGGGGGAGTTACAATGAGCAGTTCTTC. This sequence encodes CASRPAGGSYNEQFF.

This clone has just a few counts. CDR3 nucleotides: TGTGCCATCAGTGGGGAGGGGCCCTCCTACAATGAGCAGTTCTTC. Its translation: CAISGEGPSYNEQFF. The rearrangement uses TRBV10-3 and TRBJ2-1; the match to TRBD2 covers 7 bases. The length of the CDR3 is 15 residues. V lost 4 bases to trimming and J lost 0 bases; unmatched junction nucleotides: 3. CDR1 and CDR2 (germline): ENHRY, SYGVKD.

This clone occurred a few times. The V gene is TRBV28, the J gene TRBJ2-1; TRBD2 is a possible D gene (6 bases). Germline V lookup: CDR1 MDHEN, CDR2 SYDVKM. The CDR3 sequence is 13 residues long. V was trimmed by 11 bases and J by 3 bases, leaving 14 bases between them. The CDR3 spells CAGRRADYNEQFF. The CDR3 nucleotides read TGTGCCGGGCGGAGGGCCGACTACAATGAGCAGTTCTTC.

This clone was seen more than once but under ten times. CDR3 sequence (DNA): TGTGCCAGCAGCCTACTGACAGTTTCATACGAGCAGTACTTC. Its translation: CASSLLTVSYEQYF. This chain links TRBV5-6 with TRBJ2-7; D might be TRBD1 (5 bases). The CDR3 is 14 residues long. V lost 4 bases to trimming and J lost 4 bases, with 15 bases between them. CDR1 is SGHDT, CDR2 YYEEEE, per germline.

The table lists this clone with a few counts. The CDR3 loop is CASRPGPSTDTQYF. The CDR3 bases are TGCGCCAGCAGACCGGGACCTTCCACAGATACGCAGTATTTT. V and J are TRBV5-1 and TRBJ2-3; D could derive from TRBD1 or TRBD2 (5 bases each). Trimming shortened V by 5 bases and J by 2 bases, and 12 bases separated the two germline ends. The germline gives CDR1 SGHRS, CDR2 YFSETQ. The CDR3 is 14 residues long.

The chain joins TRBV7-3 to TRBJ2-1; D unclear. Germline values: CDR1 SGHTA, CDR2 FQGTGA. This CDR3 comprises 12 residues. Trimming removed 3 bases at V and 8 bases at J, with 8 bases between. The CDR3 here is CASSFYGDEQFF. For the CDR3, the DNA is TGTGCCAGCAGCTTCTACGGCGATGAGCAGTTCTTC.

This sequence joins TRBV7-9 and TRBJ2-5, with D perhaps being TRBD1 or TRBD2 (5 bases each). V dropped 4 bases and J dropped 4 bases, with 16 bases sitting between them. The CDR3 runs 15 residues. CDR1 SEHNR and CDR2 FQNEAQ come from the germline V gene (reference sequence). The CDR3 loop reads CASSSMGTHGETQYF. The DNA of the CDR3 is TGTGCCAGCAGCTCAATGGGGACCCATGGAGAGACCCAGTACTTC.

The chain joins TRBV7-2 to TRBJ1-5; D unresolved. Germline V gene sequence: CDR1 SGHTA, CDR2 FQGNSA. This CDR3 is built from 15 residues. The V and J ends lost 3 bases and 0 bases respectively, with 9 bases between them. The CDR3 nucleotides read TGTGCCAGCAGCTTTTACGATGATAGCAATCAGCCCCAGCATTTT. It translates to CASSFYDDSNQPQHF.

The rearrangement uses TRBV9 and TRBJ2-6; 9 bases match TRBD2. From germline, CDR1 is SGDLS and CDR2 YYNGEE. Trimming took 0 bases from V and 2 from J; bases not matched to a gene: 3. This CDR3 region has 17 residues. The CDR3 DNA reads TGTGCCAGCAGCGTAGGAGCGGGGGGCCCTGGGGCCAACGTCCTGACTTTC. Amino acids: CASSVGAGGPGANVLTF.

This chain uses TRBV9 with TRBJ1-1, with a weak D call TRBD1 (5 bases). Trimming removed 6 bases from V and 1 base from J, with 13 bases in between. Looked up from germline, CDR1 is SGDLS and CDR2 is YYNGEE. The CDR3 spans 14 residues. The CDR3 is CASTSAGGNTEAFF. In DNA form, the CDR3 reads TGTGCCAGCACCTCAGCGGGGGGGAACACTGAAGCTTTCTTT.

This clone showed up just a few times. The rearrangement uses TRBV30 and TRBJ1-1; D perhaps matches TRBD1 (5 bases). Trimming removed 3 bases at V and 2 bases at J, with 16 bases between. The CDR3 runs 15 residues. Germline CDR1 GTSNPN, CDR2 SVGIG (reference sequence). The CDR3 loop reads CAWSGGTVGNTEAFF. Written as DNA, the CDR3 is TGTGCCTGGAGCGGGGGGACCGTAGGTAACACTGAAGCTTTCTTT.